This TCR beta chain was recovered during a study of cytomegalovirus exposure and HLA in healthy donors. PCR primers comprised 60 Vbeta and 13 Jbeta primers. TCRdb's table, derived via immunoSEQ multiplex PCR, lists solely in-frame clones and lacks some. Of 150,000 to 200,000 clones in the sample, over 75% were seen once. Everyone who donated was a healthy bone marrow donor. The V gene's germline CDR1 is ENHRY and CDR2 SYGVKD. V trimming: 8 bases; J trimming: 3 bases; junction bases outside the gene matches: 5. The CDR3 sequence is 13 residues long. The sequencing input was PBMCs. The source is a young man in good health and CMV-seronegative. The chain couples TRBV10-3 to TRBJ1-2, with 8 bases fitting TRBD1. The DNA for the CDR3 is TGTGCCATCGCGACAGGGGAAGACTATGGCTACACCTTC. This codes for CAIATGEDYGYTF.